Following are 13 T cell receptor beta chains from one sample sequenced in a study of control samples from healthy donors and cancer patients (dated by TCRdb to the early 2020s). The library came from the immunoSEQ multiplex PCR assay. TCRdb stores this immuneACCESS table with in-frame sequences only. Part of the clones is absent; in the studies checked, under half of the shortfall reflects unresolved V genes, and no reason is known for the rest. The sample includes 70,000 to 75,000 clones, with about 94% observed a single time. The top ten clones comprise 2.8% of the sample. The sample was blood. The receptors here all came from a woman aged 25 to 39 in good health.

The rearrangement links TRBV5-4 to TRBJ2-3, with 9 nucleotides matching TRBD2. J gave up 5 bases and V 1 base, and 8 bases lay outside the gene matches. The CDR3 spans 16 residues. Looked up from germline, CDR1 is SGHNT and CDR2 is YYREEE (reference sequence). The chain's CDR3 is CASSLNSGGLGDTQYF. The CDR3 DNA follows: TGTGCCAGCAGCTTGAATAGCGGGGGCCTGGGAGATACGCAGTATTTT.

The gene calls are TRBV9 and TRBJ2-3, with 11 positions matching TRBD2. CDR1 is SGDLS and CDR2 is YYNGEE in the germline V gene. V was pared by 0 bases and J by 1 base, with 4 bases of the junction left unmatched. This CDR3 is 17 amino acids long. CDR3 sequence: CASSVDLAGGRTDTQYF. The CDR3 DNA reads TGTGCCAGCAGCGTAGACCTAGCGGGGGGCCGCACAGATACGCAGTATTTT. The whole variable domain, filled in from reference TRBV9 and TRBJ2-3, reads DSGVTQTPKHLITATGQRVTLRCSPRSGDLSVYWYQQSLDQGLQFLIQYYNGEERAKGNILERFSAQQFPDLHSELNLSSLELGDSALYFCASSVDLAGGRTDTQYFGPGTRLTVL.

The V and J genes are TRBV19 and TRBJ1-5, with 12 bases lining up with TRBD1. With V trimmed by 9 bases and J by 7 bases, 10 bases remained unmatched. CDR3 size: 15 residues. The germline gives CDR1 LNHDA, CDR2 SQIVND (reference sequence). The CDR3 coding sequence is TGTGCCAGCCCGCCCCCGGGACAGGGGGCCCAGCCCCAGCATTTT. As protein: CASPPPGQGAQPQHF.

V is TRBV19 and J is TRBJ1-2; D gene uncertain. This CDR3 contains 12 residues. The V gene's germline CDR1 is LNHDA and CDR2 SQIVND (reference sequence). V was clipped by 8 bases and J by 2 bases, with 9 bases between them. The CDR3 region has the DNA TGTGCCAGTTCTGACGAAAACTATGGCTACACCTTC. Its translation is CASSDENYGYTF.

The rearrangement joins TRBV5-1 to TRBJ2-3; D uncertain. This CDR3 has 15 residues. Trimming took off 5 bases at V and 0 bases at J, with 13 bases between the two ends. Germline CDR1 is SGHRS and CDR2 is YFSETQ. In DNA, the CDR3 is TGCGCCAGCAGTCCCCGTTACTCCAGCACAGATACGCAGTATTTT. This translates into CASSPRYSSTDTQYF.

The V call is TRBV14, the J call TRBJ2-1, with D perhaps given as TRBD1 or TRBD2 (7 bases each). The CDR3 length is 15 residues. V shed 1 base and J shed 6 bases, with 13 bases lying between them. Germline CDR1 SGHDN, CDR2 FVKESK. The chain's CDR3 is CASSQVQGGSNEQFF. CDR3 nucleotide sequence: TGTGCCAGCAGCCAAGTGCAGGGGGGGAGCAATGAGCAGTTCTTC.

The V call is TRBV4-2, the J call TRBJ2-1; D gene ambiguous. CDR3 size: 13 residues. Trimming removed 6 bases at V and 6 bases at J, with 12 bases between. Germline-derived CDR1 and CDR2 are LGHNA and YNFKEQ. Here the CDR3 reads CASSEQVANEQFF. Written as DNA, the CDR3 is TGTGCCAGCAGTGAACAAGTGGCCAATGAGCAGTTCTTC.

The rearrangement links TRBV10-2 to TRBJ1-4; a possible D gene is TRBD1 (5 bases). Between the trimmed V and J ends, which lost 4 bases and 2 bases, there was a span of 8 bases. Germline-derived CDR1 and CDR2 are WSHSY and SAAADI. CDR3 size: 14 residues. The CDR3 is CASSAGSTNEKLFF. The CDR3 DNA is TGCGCCAGCAGTGCAGGGAGCACTAATGAAAAACTGTTTTTT.

This rearrangement joins TRBV7-9 to TRBJ1-2, with a weak D call TRBD1 (5 bases). The CDR3 has 15 residues. In germline, CDR1 is SEHNR, CDR2 FQNEAQ (reference sequence). V lost 4 bases and J 5 bases, leaving 17 bases between the germline ends. In DNA form, the CDR3 reads TGTGCCAGCAGCTCCCAGACCCAGGGTGAATATGGCTACACCTTC. This codes for CASSSQTQGEYGYTF.

This clone appeared once. This rearrangement joins TRBV7-9 to TRBJ2-5; D might be TRBD1 or TRBD2, each matching 5 bases. Germline V gene sequence: CDR1 SEHNR, CDR2 FQNEAQ (reference sequence). V lost 5 bases, J lost 1 base, and 14 bases lay in between. CDR3 length equals 15 residues. This CDR3 is CASSPLGPLQETQYF. The CDR3 DNA follows: TGTGCCAGCAGCCCGCTGGGACCGCTCCAAGAGACCCAGTACTTC.

The chain links TRBV7-3 to TRBJ2-3; 8 nucleotides match TRBD2. Looked up from germline, CDR1 is SGHTA and CDR2 is FQGTGA. The V segment lost 2 bases and the J segment 4 bases; nucleotides outside the gene matches: 11. The CDR3 is 17 residues long. DNA for the CDR3: TGTGCCAGCAGCTTATACCCACTAGCGGAGTTTCCAGATACGCAGTATTTT. Protein sequence: CASSLYPLAEFPDTQYF. Filled out from reference TRBV7-3 and TRBJ2-3, the complete variable domain reads GAGVSQTPSNKVTEKGKYVELRCDPISGHTALYWYRQSLGQGPEFLIYFQGTGAADDSGLPNDRFFAVRPEGSVSTLKIQRTERGDSAVYLCASSLYPLAEFPDTQYFGPGTRLTVL.

The genes are TRBV10-2 and TRBJ1-1; 7 bases agree with TRBD1. CDR1 and CDR2 from the germline V gene are WSHSY and SAAADI. V lost 5 bases to trimming and J lost 5 bases; unmatched junction nucleotides: 2. The CDR3 sequence is 12 residues long. The CDR3 DNA is TGCGCCAGCAGTACAGGGGTTACTGAAGCTTTCTTT. Residues: CASSTGVTEAFF.

The V call is TRBV19, the J call TRBJ1-3; no definite D call. The CDR3 runs 12 residues. Germline CDR1 reads LNHDA; CDR2 reads SQIVND (reference sequence). V lost 8 bases, J lost 0 bases, and 5 bases lay in between. The CDR3 DNA reads TGTGCCAGTTGCTGCTCTGGAAACACCATATATTTT. Translating gives CASCCSGNTIYF.